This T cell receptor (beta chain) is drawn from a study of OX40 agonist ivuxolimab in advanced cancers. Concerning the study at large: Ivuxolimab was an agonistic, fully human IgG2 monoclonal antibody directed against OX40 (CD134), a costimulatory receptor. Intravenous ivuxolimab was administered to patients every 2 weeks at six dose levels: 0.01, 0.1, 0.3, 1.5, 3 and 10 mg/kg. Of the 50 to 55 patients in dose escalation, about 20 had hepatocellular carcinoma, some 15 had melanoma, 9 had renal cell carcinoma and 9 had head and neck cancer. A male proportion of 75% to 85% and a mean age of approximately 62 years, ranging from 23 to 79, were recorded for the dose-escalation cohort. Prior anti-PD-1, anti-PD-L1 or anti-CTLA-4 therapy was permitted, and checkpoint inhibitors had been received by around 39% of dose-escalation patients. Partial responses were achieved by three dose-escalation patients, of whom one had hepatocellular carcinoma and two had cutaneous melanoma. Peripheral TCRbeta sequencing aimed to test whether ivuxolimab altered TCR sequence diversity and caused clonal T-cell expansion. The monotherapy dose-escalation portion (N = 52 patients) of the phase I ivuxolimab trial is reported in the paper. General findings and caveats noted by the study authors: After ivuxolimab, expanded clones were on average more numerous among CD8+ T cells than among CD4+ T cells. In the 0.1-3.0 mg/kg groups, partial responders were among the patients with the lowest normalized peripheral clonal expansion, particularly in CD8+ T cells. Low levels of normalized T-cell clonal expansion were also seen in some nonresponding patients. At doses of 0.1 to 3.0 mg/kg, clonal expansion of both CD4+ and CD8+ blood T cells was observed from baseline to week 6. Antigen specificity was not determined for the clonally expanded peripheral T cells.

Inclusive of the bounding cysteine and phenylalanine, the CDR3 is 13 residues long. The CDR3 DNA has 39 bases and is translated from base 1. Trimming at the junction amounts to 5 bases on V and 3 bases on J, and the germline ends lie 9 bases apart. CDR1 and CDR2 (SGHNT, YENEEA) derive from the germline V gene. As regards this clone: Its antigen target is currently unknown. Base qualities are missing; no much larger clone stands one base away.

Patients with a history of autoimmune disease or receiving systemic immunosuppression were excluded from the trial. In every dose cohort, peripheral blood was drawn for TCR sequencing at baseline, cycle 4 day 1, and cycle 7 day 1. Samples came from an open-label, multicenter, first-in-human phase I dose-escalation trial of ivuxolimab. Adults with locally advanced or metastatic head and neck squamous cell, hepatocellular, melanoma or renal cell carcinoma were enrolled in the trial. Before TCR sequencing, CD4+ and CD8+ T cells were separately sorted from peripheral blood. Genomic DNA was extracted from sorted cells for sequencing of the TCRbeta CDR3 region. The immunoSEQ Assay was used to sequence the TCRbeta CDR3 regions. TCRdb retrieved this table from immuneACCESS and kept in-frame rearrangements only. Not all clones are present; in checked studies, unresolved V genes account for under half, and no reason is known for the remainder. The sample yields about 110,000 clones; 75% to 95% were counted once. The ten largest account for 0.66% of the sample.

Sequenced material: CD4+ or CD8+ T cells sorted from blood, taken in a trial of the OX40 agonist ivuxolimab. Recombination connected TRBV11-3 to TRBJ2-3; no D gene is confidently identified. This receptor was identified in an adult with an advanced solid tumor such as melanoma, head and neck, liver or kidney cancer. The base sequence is TGTGCCAGCAGCCCCCCGTATACAGATACGCAGTATTTT. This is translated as CASSPPYTDTQYF.